This TCR beta chain was sequenced during a study of cytomegalovirus exposure and HLA in healthy donors. In the study overall: An earlier analysis identified 100 million to 130 million unique TCR beta sequences in 150 million to 200 million T cells. Whole-study results and caveats: A list of 150 or so TCR beta chains associated with cytomegalovirus was given.

13 Jbeta primers and 60 Vbeta primers were used for the PCR. Some clones are missing from TCRdb's copy, which holds only in-frame ones; the method was immunoSEQ multiplex PCR. The sample yields over 150,000 clones, about 83% seen once. A note on this clone: Antigen: not known.

This TCR was recovered from a woman between 25 and 40 years old in good health and CMV-seronegative. The sequenced sample consisted of PBMCs.

CDR3 protein: CASSLLGTGTQYF. The CDR3 region has the DNA TGTGCCAGCAGTTTATTGGGGACAGGGACCCAGTACTTC. The V call is TRBV27, the J call TRBJ2-5; TRBD1 aligns across 8 bases. V gave up 1 base and J gave up 7 bases; unmatched junction bases: 2. The CDR3 length is 13 residues. Looked up from germline, CDR1 is MNHEY and CDR2 is SMNVEV (reference sequence).